This TCR beta chain was retrieved from a study of blood T cell repertoires in COVID-19 (TCRdb year 2020). Looking at the study overall: The collaborator samples originated in the United States, Italy and Spain and spanned the acute and convalescent phases of COVID-19. The prospective study material was composed of cDNA or gDNA derived from T cells, B-cell-depleted T cells, or PBMCs. The repertoires were released in a freely available public database meant as a resource for research on the immune response to SARS-CoV-2. Where HLA class I and class II types were available, the types were taken from metadata supplied by the sample provider, not from assay-based typing. The sample metadata nearly always contained a de-identified subject ID, COVID-19 status, age in years and sex. Deeply sampled blood TCRbeta repertoires from subjects exposed to, actively infected with, or recovered from COVID-19 were included in the dataset. The samples were drawn from two sources: the first 160 participants of the ongoing ImmuneRACE study, and 1,254 subjects contributed by 6 global collaborators. General findings and caveats noted by the study authors: How much clinical and demographic metadata was included differed by source and by participant, and the metadata was provided uncurated.

TCRbeta CDR3 regions were amplified from genomic DNA using the immunoSEQ Assay, a bias-controlled multiplex PCR. Under the source paper's analysis protocol: The number of nucleated cells in each sample was estimated by amplification of reference gene primers within the assay. To quantify the absolute abundance of each unique TCRbeta CDR3 rearrangement, sequence reads were collapsed and filtered. For each sample, productive Simpson clonality was calculated by taking the square root of Simpson's diversity index across productive rearrangements. The table was pulled from immuneACCESS by TCRdb, which kept in-frame rearrangements only. Such tables lose some clones; where checked, under half of the loss comes from unresolved V genes, and the rest has no known cause. That table is the source of V, J and clone size, and D and trimming were worked out from the DNA. The sample table holds 200,000 to 250,000 clones, of which about 80% were seen once. Jointly, the top ten make up 15% of the sample.

On this clone itself: The specificity of this receptor is unknown. No base-level quality is on record; no much larger clone is a single base apart.

Enrolling through a virtual design, the prospective study's participants ranged in age from roughly 18 to 95 years and lived across some 22 United States geographic areas. Cohort assignment in the prospective study relied on participant-reported clinical history from a screening survey and a study questionnaire. Recovered participants in ImmuneRACE Cohort 3 were defined by two consecutive negative NP/OP PCR tests, clearance by a healthcare professional, or resolution of symptoms. Mobile phlebotomists in the prospective study collected whole blood, serum and a nasopharyngeal or oropharyngeal swab from every participant. Additional blood draws and questionnaires over a roughly two-month period could optionally be provided by prospective study participants. Blood samples from the prospective study were shipped frozen or at room temperature prior to DNA extraction. This clonotype was obtained from a man in his forties who had recovered from COVID-19. Sequenced sample: PBMCs or T cells enriched from blood (not recorded which).

The CDR3 has the sequence CASRQTSGTYNEQFF. The sequenced DNA: TGTGCCAGCAGACAGACTAGCGGTACCTACAATGAGCAGTTCTTC. The chain employs TRBV2 and TRBJ2-1; TRBD2 matches 9 bases in the middle. For CDR1 and CDR2, the germline V gene lists SNHLY and FYNNEI. V trim: 6 bases; J trim: 2 bases; unmatched bases: 5. The CDR3 runs 15 amino acids, cysteine and phenylalanine included. CDR3 DNA is the only sequence kept; it has 45 bases, read in frame from the first base.